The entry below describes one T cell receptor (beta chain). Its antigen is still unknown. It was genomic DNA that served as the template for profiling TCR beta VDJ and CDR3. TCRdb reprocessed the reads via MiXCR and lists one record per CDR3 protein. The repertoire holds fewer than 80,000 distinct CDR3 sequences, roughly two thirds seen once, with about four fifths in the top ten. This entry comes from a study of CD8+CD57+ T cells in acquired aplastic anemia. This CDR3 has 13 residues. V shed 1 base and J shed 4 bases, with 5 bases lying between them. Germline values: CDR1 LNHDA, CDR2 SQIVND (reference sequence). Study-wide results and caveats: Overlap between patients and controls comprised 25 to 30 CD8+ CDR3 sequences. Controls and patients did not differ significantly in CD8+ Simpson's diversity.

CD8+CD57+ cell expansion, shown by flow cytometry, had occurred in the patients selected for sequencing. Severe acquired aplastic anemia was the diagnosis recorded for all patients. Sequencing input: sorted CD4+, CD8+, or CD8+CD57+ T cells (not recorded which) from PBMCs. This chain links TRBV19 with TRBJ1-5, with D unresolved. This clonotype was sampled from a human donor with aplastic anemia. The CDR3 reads CASSIVRNQPQHF. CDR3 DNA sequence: TGTGCCAGTAGTATAGTCAGGAATCAGCCCCAGCATTTT. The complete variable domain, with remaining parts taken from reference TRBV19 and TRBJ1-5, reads DGGITQSPKYLFRKEGQNVTLSCEQNLNHDAMYWYRQDPGQGLRLIYYSQIVNDFQKGDIAEGYSVSREKKESFPLTVTSAQKNPTAFYLCASSIVRNQPQHFGDGTRLSIL.